These T cell receptor beta chains were read from a single sample in a study of blood T cell repertoires in COVID-19. TCRdb's copy holds only in-frame clones and misses some; the assay was immunoSEQ multiplex PCR. The sample includes tens of thousands of clones, around 84% seen only once; the top ten take under 30%. Material: peripheral blood. The receptors stem from a human donor in a cohort sampled during active COVID-19. Each CDR3 is given with its conserved first and last residue. A D gene is named only where the DNA matches it firmly. For some rows the clone size is stated as once, few or many, or as a class when expanded; others skip it.

TRBJ2-7 | TRBV3-1/TRBV3-2 | TRBD2 | - | TGTGCCAGCAGCCGGCTAGCGGGGGGCATTTACGAGCAGTACTTC | CASSRLAGGIYEQYF
TRBJ1-2 | TRBV20-1 | - | once | TGCAGTGCTAGTTTGTCAGACTATGGCTACACCTTC | CSASLSDYGYTF
TRBJ2-3 | TRBV7-9 | - | - | TGTGCCAGCAGAAGGACTCTTCAGGATACGCAGTATTTT | CASRRTLQDTQYF
TRBJ2-7 | TRBV2 | TRBD2 | - | TGTGCCAGCAGTGAATCCGGCGGGAGAAACCCCTACGAGCAGTACTTC | CASSESGGRNPYEQYF
TRBJ2-7 | TRBV29-1 | - | few | TGCAGCGTTGAAAGGCAGGGAAGTTACGAGCAGTACTTC | CSVERQGSYEQYF
TRBJ1-2 | TRBV5-1 | - | once | TGCGCCAGCAGCTTGACTTCCGTTAACTATGGCTACACCTTC | CASSLTSVNYGYTF
TRBJ2-3 | TRBV5-1 | TRBD1 | - | TGCGCCAGCAGCACCGGGACAGGGGGCTCGTACACAGATACGCAGTATTTT | CASSTGTGGSYTDTQYF
TRBJ1-1 | TRBV2 | - | - | TGTGCCAGCAGTCTTATGGGAGGGAACACTGAAGCTTTCTTT | CASSLMGGNTEAFF
TRBJ2-5 | TRBV5-5 | - | - | TGTGCCAGCAGCCCGCGAGAGGGGGACACGGTAGAGACCCAGTACTTC | CASSPREGDTVETQYF
TRBJ2-1 | TRBV20-1 | - | - | TGCAGTGCTAGTTCCCGTCCCAATGAGCAGTTCTTC | CSASSRPNEQFF